The 4 T cell receptor beta chains listed next were all sequenced from one sample in a study of identifying expanded T cells in peripheral blood. Measured with immunoSEQ multiplex PCR; TCRdb has only the in-frame clones, and not every one. The table has under 100,000 clones, about 88% seen once; the top ten hold less than 5%. Sequenced sample: blood. The receptor source for this set is a person between 18 and 69 years old in good health.

The rearrangement links TRBV5-6 to TRBJ1-5, with unresolved D. Trimming pared 2 bases from V and 0 bases from J, leaving 12 bases between. Germline CDR1 reads SGHDT; CDR2 reads YYEEEE. The CDR3 runs to 16 residues. The CDR3 region has the DNA TGTGCCAGCAGCTTCCTAGGCGGGGTTAGCAATCAGCCCCAGCATTTT. This codes for CASSFLGGVSNQPQHF.

The CDR3 DNA reads as TGTGCCAGCGGAGGAGGGACAGGGGTGACCTACGAGCAGTACTTC. It translates to CASGGGTGVTYEQYF. The chain employs TRBV6-6 and TRBJ2-7; 10 bases are shared with TRBD1. The CDR3 has 15 amino acids. Germline V gene sequence: CDR1 MNHNY, CDR2 SVGAGI (reference sequence). Unmatched junction bases numbered 9, after V lost 8 bases and J lost 2 bases.

The chain has TRBV5-6 and TRBJ2-1; D might be TRBD1 (7 bases). The germline V gene encodes CDR1 SGHDT and CDR2 YYEEEE. The V end lost 2 bases, the J end lost 1 base, and 13 bases lay between the germline ends. This CDR3 has 16 amino acids. CDR3 nucleotides: TGTGCCAGCAGCTTTATTTCAGGGGGGTCCTACAATGAGCAGTTCTTC. Its translation: CASSFISGGSYNEQFF.

J is TRBJ1-4 and V is TRBV30; D might be TRBD1 (6 bases). The germline V gene has CDR1 GTSNPN and CDR2 SVGIG (reference sequence). V lost 3 bases to trimming and J lost 8 bases, with 16 bases between them. The CDR3 has 14 residues. The CDR3 loop reads CAWRRGVGNEKLFF. DNA of the CDR3: TGTGCCTGGAGGAGGGGGGTAGGGAACGAAAAACTGTTTTTT.